A selection of T cell receptor beta chains follows, all from one sample in a study of blood T cell repertoires in COVID-19. Repertoires were generated with immunoSEQ multiplex PCR, while TCRdb's copy carries only in-frame clones and drops some. The data hold about 200,000 clones, with 80% to 90% observed a single time. Input material: peripheral blood. These receptors were collected from a man between 45 and 60 years old with acute or convalescent COVID-19. The CDR3 runs from the conserved cysteine through the conserved F or W. The D gene is left open where the match is weak. The size of a clone is reported for some rows only, either as once, few or many, or as a class for expanded clones.

D,J,size,V,CDR3,DNA
TRBD2,TRBJ2-1,few,TRBV4-1,CASSQEERGAYNEQFF,TGCGCCAGCAGCCAAGAGGAGCGGGGGGCCTACAATGAGCAGTTCTTC
.,TRBJ1-4,.,TRBV3-1/TRBV3-2,CASSQRTGSQGEKLFF,TGTGCCAGCAGTCAAAGAACAGGCTCCCAGGGAGAAAAACTGTTTTTT
TRBD1,TRBJ1-1,.,TRBV11-2,CASSLVGQGAGRTEAFF,TGTGCCAGCAGCTTAGTGGGACAGGGGGCCGGGCGGACTGAAGCTTTCTTT
TRBD1,TRBJ1-4,.,TRBV4-1,CASSQASRPGQGGEKLFF,TGCGCCAGCAGCCAAGCCTCACGCCCGGGACAGGGAGGAGAAAAACTGTTTTTT
.,TRBJ2-3,.,TRBV14,CASSQVSTVAQYF,TGTGCCAGCAGCCAAGTATCAACGGTGGCGCAGTATTTT
.,TRBJ1-2,.,TRBV19,CASRSFGQNLYGYTF,TGTGCCAGTAGGTCCTTCGGACAAAATCTCTATGGCTACACCTTC
TRBD2,TRBJ2-1,.,TRBV19,CASSIGGGLAGSYNEQFF,TGTGCCAGTAGTATAGGGGGTGGGCTAGCGGGGAGCTACAATGAGCAGTTCTTC
TRBD1,TRBJ1-1,.,TRBV15,CATSRGQGWNTEAFF,TGTGCCACCAGCAGAGGACAGGGATGGAACACTGAAGCTTTCTTT
TRBD1,TRBJ1-1,.,TRBV7-8,CASSLGGVGTEAFF,TGTGCCAGCAGCCTAGGGGGCGTTGGCACTGAAGCTTTCTTT
.,TRBJ1-1,.,TRBV12-3/TRBV12-4,CASSLQRNTEAFF,TGTGCCAGCAGTTTACAGCGGAACACTGAAGCTTTCTTT
TRBD1,TRBJ2-7,.,TRBV6-5,CASSYSKGTGLHEQYF,TGTGCCAGCAGTTACTCGAAAGGGACAGGGCTCCACGAGCAGTACTTC
.,TRBJ1-2,.,TRBV3-1/TRBV3-2,CASSQERVTYGYTF,TGTGCCAGCAGCCAAGAGAGGGTTACCTATGGCTACACCTTC
.,TRBJ1-1,.,TRBV2,CASMYRRNTEAFF,TGTGCCAGCATGTACAGGCGGAACACTGAAGCTTTCTTT
.,TRBJ1-5,.,TRBV5-8,CASSLGPGSGNQPQHF,TGTGCCAGCAGCTTGGGGCCCGGGTCAGGCAATCAGCCCCAGCATTTT
TRBD1,TRBJ1-4,.,TRBV7-9,CASSGQAMGEKLFF,TGTGCCAGCAGCGGACAGGCGATGGGGGAAAAACTGTTTTTT
TRBD1,TRBJ1-2,.,TRBV19,CASSSTGGLFHGYTF,TGTGCCAGTAGTTCAACAGGGGGACTTTTCCATGGCTACACCTTC
.,TRBJ1-6,.,TRBV27,CASSSGRPGQNSPLHF,TGTGCCAGCAGTTCAGGCAGGCCAGGGCAGAATTCACCCCTCCACTTT
TRBD1,TRBJ2-5,.,TRBV7-2,CASSLAKDRAETQYF,TGTGCCAGCAGCTTAGCAAAGGACAGGGCAGAGACCCAGTACTTC
.,TRBJ1-1,.,TRBV18,CASSPGGNTEAFF,TGTGCCAGCTCACCAGGAGGGAACACTGAAGCTTTCTTT
.,TRBJ1-5,.,TRBV19,CASSIFSGPGQPQHF,TGTGCCAGTAGTATTTTTTCTGGTCCGGGTCAGCCCCAGCATTTT
.,TRBJ1-5,.,TRBV27,CASSPQGLNLQPQHF,TGTGCCAGCTCCCCCCAGGGGTTGAATCTTCAGCCCCAGCATTTT
.,TRBJ1-6,few,TRBV14,CASSQESRLPLHF,TGTGCCAGCAGCCAAGAGTCCAGGTTACCCCTCCACTTT
.,TRBJ2-5,.,TRBV5-1,CASSFSTSGFIQETQYF,TGCGCCAGCAGCTTTTCCACTTCAGGGTTTATCCAAGAGACCCAGTACTTC
TRBD1,TRBJ1-2,.,TRBV29-1,CSTTGGSAPGGYTF,TGCAGCACTACAGGGGGCTCAGCCCCCGGGGGCTACACCTTC
TRBD1,TRBJ1-2,.,TRBV3-1/TRBV3-2,CASSQYEGAGDNYGYTF,TGTGCCAGCAGCCAATATGAGGGGGCCGGTGACAACTATGGCTACACCTTC
.,TRBJ1-2,few,TRBV7-9,CASSLGGFTNYGYTF,TGTGCCAGCAGCTTGGGGGGGTTTACTAACTATGGCTACACCTTC
.,TRBJ2-3,.,TRBV7-2,CASSLRLAGADTQYF,TGTGCCAGCAGCTTAAGGCTAGCAGGGGCAGATACGCAGTATTTT
.,TRBJ1-4,.,TRBV5-1,CASRSQGLGEKLFF,TGCGCCAGCAGATCCCAGGGTCTAGGGGAAAAACTGTTTTTT
.,TRBJ1-6,few,TRBV5-6,CASILGGVSSYNSPLHF,TGTGCCAGCATCCTAGGGGGGGTGAGCTCCTATAATTCACCCCTCCACTTT
.,TRBJ1-2,.,TRBV6-5,CAVQGLYGYTF,TGTGCCGTCCAGGGGTTATATGGCTACACCTTC
TRBD2,TRBJ2-5,once,TRBV25-1,CATAAGGVGTQYF,TGTGCCACCGCGGCGGGGGGCGTAGGGACCCAGTACTTC
TRBD1,TRBJ2-7,once,TRBV27,CASRILWDRSYEQYF,TGTGCCAGCCGCATACTCTGGGACAGGAGCTACGAGCAGTACTTC
TRBD1,TRBJ2-3,.,TRBV6-5,CASRLTGGHTDTQYF,TGTGCCAGCAGGCTGACAGGGGGCCACACAGATACGCAGTATTTT
TRBD1,TRBJ2-3,.,TRBV5-4,CASSLEGAGTDTQYF,TGTGCCAGCAGCCTCGAGGGGGCGGGCACAGATACGCAGTATTTT
.,TRBJ1-1,.,TRBV19,CASTGPRGVNTEAFF,TGTGCCAGTACCGGGCCGCGGGGGGTGAACACTGAAGCTTTCTTT
TRBD2,TRBJ2-3,.,TRBV5-6,CASSFGLADTDTQYF,TGTGCCAGCAGCTTCGGCCTAGCGGACACAGATACGCAGTATTTT
TRBD1,TRBJ1-1,.,TRBV5-1,CASSLAPGQGWTEAFF,TGCGCCAGCAGCTTGGCTCCGGGACAGGGGTGGACTGAAGCTTTCTTT
.,TRBJ1-1,.,TRBV3-1/TRBV3-2,CASSQGAATRLTEAFF,TGTGCCAGCAGCCAAGGTGCAGCCACTAGACTCACTGAAGCTTTCTTT
.,TRBJ1-6,.,TRBV2,CASRKWGVGNSPLHF,TGTGCCAGCCGGAAATGGGGGGTGGGAAATTCACCCCTCCACTTT
.,TRBJ2-7,once,TRBV11-2,CASSFQGNEQYF,TGTGCCAGCAGCTTCCAGGGCAACGAGCAGTACTTC
.,TRBJ1-4,.,TRBV2,CASSVLPTNEKLFF,TGTGCCAGCAGTGTCCTCCCAACTAATGAAAAACTGTTTTTT
TRBD2,TRBJ2-1,.,TRBV19,CASSMFSGGAVYNEQFF,TGTGCCAGTAGTATGTTTAGCGGGGGGGCCGTCTACAATGAGCAGTTCTTC
TRBD1,TRBJ1-2,.,TRBV5-1,CASSRTGGSYGYTF,TGCGCCAGCAGCCGGACAGGGGGGAGCTATGGCTACACCTTC
.,TRBJ1-1,.,TRBV5-6,CASSLRYSNTEAFF,TGTGCCAGCAGCCTAAGATATTCGAACACTGAAGCTTTCTTT
TRBD2,TRBJ2-5,.,TRBV2,CASSDVWTSGKETQYF,TGTGCCAGCAGTGACGTTTGGACTAGCGGGAAAGAGACCCAGTACTTC
TRBD2,TRBJ2-1,.,TRBV9,CASSLLADSYNEQFF,TGTGCCAGCAGCTTACTAGCGGACTCCTACAATGAGCAGTTCTTC
TRBD1,TRBJ1-1,once,TRBV6-5,CASIRGTGLNTEAFF,TGTGCCAGCATTAGGGGGACAGGTTTAAACACTGAAGCTTTCTTT
TRBD1,TRBJ2-7,.,TRBV5-1,CASSTRTGLNYEQYF,TGCGCCAGCAGCACCCGGACAGGGCTTAACTACGAGCAGTACTTC
.,TRBJ1-4,once,TRBV6-1,CASSDPREGEKLFF,TGTGCCAGCAGTGACCCCAGGGAGGGAGAAAAACTGTTTTTT
TRBD1,TRBJ1-6,few,TRBV6-5,CASSVPGQRSPLHF,TGTGCCAGCAGCGTCCCGGGACAGCGATCACCCCTCCACTTT
TRBD2,TRBJ2-1,.,TRBV10-3,CAISDGLAGDEQFF,TGTGCCATCAGTGATGGACTAGCGGGGGACGAGCAGTTCTTC
TRBD1,TRBJ1-1,.,TRBV6-6,CASSLDRGGTEAFF,TGTGCCAGCAGCCTTGACAGGGGAGGGACTGAAGCTTTCTTT